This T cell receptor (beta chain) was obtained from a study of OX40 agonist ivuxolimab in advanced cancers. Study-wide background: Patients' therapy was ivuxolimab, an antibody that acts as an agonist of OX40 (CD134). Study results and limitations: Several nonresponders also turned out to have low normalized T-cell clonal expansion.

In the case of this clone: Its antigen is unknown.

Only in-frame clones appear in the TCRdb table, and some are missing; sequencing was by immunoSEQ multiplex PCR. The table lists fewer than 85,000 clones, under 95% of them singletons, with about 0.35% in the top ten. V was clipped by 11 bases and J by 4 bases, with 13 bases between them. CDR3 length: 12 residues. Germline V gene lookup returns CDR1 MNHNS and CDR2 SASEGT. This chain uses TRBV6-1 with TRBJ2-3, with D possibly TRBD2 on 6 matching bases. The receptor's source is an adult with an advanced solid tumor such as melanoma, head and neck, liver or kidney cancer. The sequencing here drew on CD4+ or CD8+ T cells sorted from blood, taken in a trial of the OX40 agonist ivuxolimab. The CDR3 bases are TGTGCCGGTCGGGAGTCTCCAGATACGCAGTATTTT. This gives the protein CAGRESPDTQYF.